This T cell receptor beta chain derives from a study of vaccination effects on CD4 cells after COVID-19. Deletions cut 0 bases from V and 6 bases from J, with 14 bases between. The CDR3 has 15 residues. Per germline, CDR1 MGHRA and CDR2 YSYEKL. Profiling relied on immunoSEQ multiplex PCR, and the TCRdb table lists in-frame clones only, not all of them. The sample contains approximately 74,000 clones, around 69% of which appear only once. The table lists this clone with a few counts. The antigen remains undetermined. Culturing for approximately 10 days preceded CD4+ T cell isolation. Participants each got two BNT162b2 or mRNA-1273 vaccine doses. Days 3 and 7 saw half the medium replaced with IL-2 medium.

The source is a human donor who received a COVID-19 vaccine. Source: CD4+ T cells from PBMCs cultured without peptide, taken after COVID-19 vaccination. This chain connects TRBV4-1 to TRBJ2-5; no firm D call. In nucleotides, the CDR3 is TGCGCCAGCAGCCAAGATCGGGCAGGCCAGAAGACCCAGTACTTC. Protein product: CASSQDRAGQKTQYF.